The rows below give T cell receptor beta chains drawn from one sample of a study of post-analysis software for immune sequencing data. From the PCR reads, TCRdb called clonotypes with MiXCR, one entry per CDR3 protein. The table includes 150,000 to 200,000 distinct CDR3 sequences, about 30% detected once. Input material: blood. The receptors originated from a girl between 5 and 17 years old with multiple sclerosis. CDR3s include the opening cysteine and the closing phenylalanine or tryptophan. Each record gives: CDR3 protein, clone size, D gene, J gene, V gene. The D gene is left open where the match is weak. The listing skips clone size in some rows; elsewhere it reads once, few, many or a size class.

CDR3 protein: CASWGSDSGANVLTF; clone size: many; D gene: .; J gene: TRBJ2-6; V gene: TRBV9
CDR3 protein: CASSSQGTYNEQFF; clone size: .; D gene: .; J gene: TRBJ2-1; V gene: TRBV7-2
CDR3 protein: CASTPGQGSNGYTF; clone size: .; D gene: TRBD1; J gene: TRBJ1-2; V gene: TRBV7-2
CDR3 protein: CAISAGASGTLSYEQYF; clone size: many; D gene: TRBD2; J gene: TRBJ2-7; V gene: TRBV10-3
CDR3 protein: CASRLAEFIDEQFF; clone size: .; D gene: .; J gene: TRBJ2-1; V gene: TRBV4-2
CDR3 protein: CSARGLINSPLHF; clone size: many; D gene: .; J gene: TRBJ1-6; V gene: TRBV20-1
CDR3 protein: CASSLSGQGEGEAFF; clone size: .; D gene: TRBD1; J gene: TRBJ1-1; V gene: TRBV4-1
CDR3 protein: CASSLALFGGRTNTEAFF; clone size: few; D gene: .; J gene: TRBJ1-1; V gene: TRBV7-9
CDR3 protein: CASSPRAGAAGNEQFF; clone size: .; D gene: .; J gene: TRBJ2-1; V gene: TRBV12-3/TRBV12-4
CDR3 protein: CSARDRGETQYF; clone size: many; D gene: TRBD1; J gene: TRBJ2-5; V gene: TRBV20-1
CDR3 protein: CATSGGLNTEAFF; clone size: few; D gene: .; J gene: TRBJ1-1; V gene: TRBV24-1
CDR3 protein: CASSVPPNEKLFF; clone size: few; D gene: .; J gene: TRBJ1-4; V gene: TRBV2
CDR3 protein: CSAEGGQGYTEAFF; clone size: many; D gene: TRBD1; J gene: TRBJ1-1; V gene: TRBV20-1
CDR3 protein: CSAGRAAGYNEQFF; clone size: .; D gene: .; J gene: TRBJ2-1; V gene: TRBV20-1
CDR3 protein: CASSRRLVRETQYF; clone size: many; D gene: .; J gene: TRBJ2-5; V gene: TRBV6-5
CDR3 protein: CASSPGSLRLSSTDTQYF; clone size: many; D gene: .; J gene: TRBJ2-3; V gene: TRBV28
CDR3 protein: CASSLDSMEQFF; clone size: few; D gene: .; J gene: TRBJ2-1; V gene: TRBV5-1
CDR3 protein: CASSLRAGGAMNTEAFF; clone size: few; D gene: TRBD1; J gene: TRBJ1-1; V gene: TRBV28
CDR3 protein: CASSLGGERQPQHF; clone size: .; D gene: .; J gene: TRBJ1-5; V gene: TRBV5-4
CDR3 protein: CASSKPGLAARSSYNEQFF; clone size: .; D gene: TRBD2; J gene: TRBJ2-1; V gene: TRBV28
CDR3 protein: CASSVGGRLITEAFF; clone size: many; D gene: .; J gene: TRBJ1-1; V gene: TRBV5-1
CDR3 protein: CASSFQGIAQYF; clone size: .; D gene: .; J gene: TRBJ2-3; V gene: TRBV7-9
CDR3 protein: CASSLLWDTEAFF; clone size: .; D gene: .; J gene: TRBJ1-1; V gene: TRBV28
CDR3 protein: CASKGSGGLDTQYF; clone size: many; D gene: TRBD2; J gene: TRBJ2-3; V gene: TRBV5-1
CDR3 protein: CSVTDRAYEQYF; clone size: many; D gene: TRBD1; J gene: TRBJ2-7; V gene: TRBV29-1
CDR3 protein: CSARDRLGGPYEQYF; clone size: few; D gene: .; J gene: TRBJ2-7; V gene: TRBV20-1
CDR3 protein: CASSLEAGFTEAFF; clone size: few; D gene: .; J gene: TRBJ1-1; V gene: TRBV5-1
CDR3 protein: CSAPRTSRNEQFF; clone size: .; D gene: TRBD2; J gene: TRBJ2-1; V gene: TRBV20-1
CDR3 protein: CASSPGTSGDPYEQYF; clone size: .; D gene: TRBD2; J gene: TRBJ2-7; V gene: TRBV7-2
CDR3 protein: CASSPLWGTNQETQYF; clone size: many; D gene: .; J gene: TRBJ2-5; V gene: TRBV3-1
CDR3 protein: CASSLTGSGATDTQYF; clone size: .; D gene: TRBD2; J gene: TRBJ2-3; V gene: TRBV7-3
CDR3 protein: CASAGTGASYNEQYF; clone size: .; D gene: TRBD1; J gene: .; V gene: TRBV7-2
CDR3 protein: CASSQVGETYEQYF; clone size: few; D gene: .; J gene: TRBJ2-7; V gene: TRBV4-1
CDR3 protein: CASSWGEGYSYEQYF; clone size: few; D gene: .; J gene: TRBJ2-7; V gene: TRBV5-1
CDR3 protein: CASSPGLADPTMEQFF; clone size: many; D gene: TRBD2; J gene: TRBJ2-1; V gene: TRBV4-1
CDR3 protein: CASSLRTVGRGTTDTQYF; clone size: few; D gene: .; J gene: TRBJ2-3; V gene: TRBV5-1
CDR3 protein: CASSEGKDFRLYNEQFF; clone size: few; D gene: .; J gene: TRBJ2-1; V gene: TRBV6-1
CDR3 protein: CASSLGTSGMDEQFF; clone size: few; D gene: TRBD2; J gene: TRBJ2-1; V gene: TRBV7-9
CDR3 protein: CTSSRRRLAGDYNEQFF; clone size: .; D gene: TRBD2; J gene: TRBJ2-1; V gene: TRBV7-9
CDR3 protein: CASSARRGNAYEQYF; clone size: once; D gene: .; J gene: TRBJ2-7; V gene: TRBV28
CDR3 protein: CASSIQESSYEQYF; clone size: few; D gene: .; J gene: TRBJ2-7; V gene: TRBV2
CDR3 protein: CASSESGHSTDTQYF; clone size: .; D gene: .; J gene: TRBJ2-3; V gene: TRBV28